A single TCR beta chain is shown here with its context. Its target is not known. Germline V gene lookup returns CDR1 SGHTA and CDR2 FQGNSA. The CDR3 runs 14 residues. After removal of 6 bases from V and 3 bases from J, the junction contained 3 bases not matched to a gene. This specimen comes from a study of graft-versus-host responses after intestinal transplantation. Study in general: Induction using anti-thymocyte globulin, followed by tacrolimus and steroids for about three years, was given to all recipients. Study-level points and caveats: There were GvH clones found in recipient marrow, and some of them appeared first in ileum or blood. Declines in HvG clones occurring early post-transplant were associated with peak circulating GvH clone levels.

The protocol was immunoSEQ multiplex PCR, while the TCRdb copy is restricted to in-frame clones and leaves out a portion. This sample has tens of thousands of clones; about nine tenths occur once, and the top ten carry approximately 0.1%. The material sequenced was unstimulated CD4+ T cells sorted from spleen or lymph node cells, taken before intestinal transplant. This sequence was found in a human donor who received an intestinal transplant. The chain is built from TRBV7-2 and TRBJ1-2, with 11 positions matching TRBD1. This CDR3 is CASRRTGGDYGYTF. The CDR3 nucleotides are TGTGCCAGCAGGCGGACAGGGGGCGACTATGGCTACACCTTC. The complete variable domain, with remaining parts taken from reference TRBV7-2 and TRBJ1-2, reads GAGVSQSPSNKVTEKGKDVELRCDPISGHTALYWYRQSLGQGLEFLIYFQGNSAPDKSGLPSDRFSAERTGGSVSTLTIQRTQQEDSAVYLCASRRTGGDYGYTFGSGTRLTVV.